These 2 T cell receptor beta chains were sequenced from one sample in a study of shared clonotypes between healthy human individuals. Clones were read by immunoSEQ multiplex PCR, and TCRdb kept only the in-frame ones, dropping some. The sample contains millions of clones, approximately 90% of which appear only once. Specimen: naive CD4+ T cells sorted from blood. The subset denotes: CD45RA+ positively selected. These receptor sequences come from a man aged 18 to 30 in good health.

The chain uses TRBV5-3 and TRBJ1-4; TRBD1 agrees at 7 bases. TRBV5-3 is given ORF status, its function remaining uncertain. This CDR3 contains 15 residues. Losses at the gene ends were 1 base for V and 10 bases for J; bases not matched to a gene: 10. The CDR3, as DNA: TGTGCCAGAAGCTTGTTCCCAGGGGGGGGTGGAAAACTGTTTTTT. This encodes CARSLFPGGGGKLFF.

The chain joins TRBV5-1 to TRBJ1-1; D call uncertain. V gave up 2 bases and J gave up 6 bases, with 8 bases separating them. Germline values: CDR1 SGHRS, CDR2 YFSETQ. This CDR3 region has 12 residues. CDR3 loop: CASSLTESEAFF. The CDR3 bases are TGCGCCAGCAGCTTAACGGAATCTGAAGCTTTCTTT.